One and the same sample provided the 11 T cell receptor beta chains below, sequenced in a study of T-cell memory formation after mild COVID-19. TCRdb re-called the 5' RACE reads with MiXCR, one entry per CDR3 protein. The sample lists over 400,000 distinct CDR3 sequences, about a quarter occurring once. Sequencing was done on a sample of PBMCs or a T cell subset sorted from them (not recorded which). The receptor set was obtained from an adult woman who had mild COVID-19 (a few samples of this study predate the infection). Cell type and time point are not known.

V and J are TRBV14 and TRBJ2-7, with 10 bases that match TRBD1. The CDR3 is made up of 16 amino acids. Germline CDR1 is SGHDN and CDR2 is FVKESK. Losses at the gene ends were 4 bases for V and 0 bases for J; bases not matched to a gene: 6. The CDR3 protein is CASSRPGTGASYEQYF. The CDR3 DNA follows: TGTGCCAGCAGCCGTCCCGGGACAGGGGCCTCCTACGAGCAGTACTTC.

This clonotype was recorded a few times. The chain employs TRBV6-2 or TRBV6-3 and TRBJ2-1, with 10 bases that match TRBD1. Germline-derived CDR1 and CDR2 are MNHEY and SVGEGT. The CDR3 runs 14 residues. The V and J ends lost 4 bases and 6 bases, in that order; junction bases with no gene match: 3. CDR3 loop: CASSWDRGFNEQFF. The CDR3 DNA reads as TGTGCCAGCAGTTGGGACAGGGGATTCAATGAGCAGTTCTTC.

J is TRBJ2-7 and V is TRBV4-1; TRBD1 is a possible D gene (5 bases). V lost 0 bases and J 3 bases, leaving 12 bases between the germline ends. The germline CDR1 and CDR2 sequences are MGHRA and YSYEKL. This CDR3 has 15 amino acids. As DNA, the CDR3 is TGCGCCAGCAGCCAAGATCCAACAGGAGACTACGAGCAGTACTTC. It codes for CASSQDPTGDYEQYF.

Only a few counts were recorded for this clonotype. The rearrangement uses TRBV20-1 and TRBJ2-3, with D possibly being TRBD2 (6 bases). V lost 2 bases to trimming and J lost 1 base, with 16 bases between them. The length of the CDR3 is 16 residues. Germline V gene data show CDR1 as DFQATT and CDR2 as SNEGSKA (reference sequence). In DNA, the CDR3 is TGCAGTGCTAGAAGGGAGGACTGGGGGGGCACAGATACGCAGTATTTT. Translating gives CSARREDWGGTDTQYF.

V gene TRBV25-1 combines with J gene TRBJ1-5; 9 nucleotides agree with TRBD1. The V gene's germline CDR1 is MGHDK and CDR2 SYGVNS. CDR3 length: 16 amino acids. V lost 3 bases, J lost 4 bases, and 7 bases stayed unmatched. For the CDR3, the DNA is TGTGCCAGCAGTGAGTTAGGGACAGGGTCTAATCAGCCCCAGCATTTT. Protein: CASSELGTGSNQPQHF.

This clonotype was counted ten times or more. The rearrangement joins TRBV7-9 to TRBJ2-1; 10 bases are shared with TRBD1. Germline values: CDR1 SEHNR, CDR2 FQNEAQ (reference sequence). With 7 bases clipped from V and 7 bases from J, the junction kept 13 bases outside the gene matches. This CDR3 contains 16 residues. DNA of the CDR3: TGTGCCAGCAAAACTCCGGGACAGGGGAAGTGGAATGAGCAGTTCTTC. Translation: CASKTPGQGKWNEQFF.

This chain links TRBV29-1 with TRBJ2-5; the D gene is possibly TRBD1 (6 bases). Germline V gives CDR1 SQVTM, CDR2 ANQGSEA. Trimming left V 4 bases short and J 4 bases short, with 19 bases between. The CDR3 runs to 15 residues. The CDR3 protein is CSVAKSRTGLETQYF. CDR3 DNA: TGCAGCGTTGCGAAGAGCCGCACAGGGTTAGAGACCCAGTACTTC.

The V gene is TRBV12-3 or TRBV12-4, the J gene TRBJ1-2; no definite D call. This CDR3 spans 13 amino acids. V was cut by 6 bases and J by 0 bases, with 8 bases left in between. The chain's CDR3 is CASSGYSNYGYTF. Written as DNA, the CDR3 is TGTGCCAGCAGCGGGTATTCTAACTATGGCTACACCTTC.

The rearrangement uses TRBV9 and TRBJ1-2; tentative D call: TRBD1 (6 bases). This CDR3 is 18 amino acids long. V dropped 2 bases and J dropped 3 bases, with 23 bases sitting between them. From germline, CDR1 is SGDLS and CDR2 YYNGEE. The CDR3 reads CASSVYNRDTGGDYGYTF. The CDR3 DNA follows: TGTGCCAGCAGCGTCTATAACCGGGACACCGGGGGAGACTATGGCTACACCTTC.

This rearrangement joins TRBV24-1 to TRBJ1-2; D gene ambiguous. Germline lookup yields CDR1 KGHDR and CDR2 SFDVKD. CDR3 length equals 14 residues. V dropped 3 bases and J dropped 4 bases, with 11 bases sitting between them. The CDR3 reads CATSDTDVPYGYTF. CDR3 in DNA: TGTGCCACCAGTGATACGGACGTACCCTATGGCTACACCTTC.

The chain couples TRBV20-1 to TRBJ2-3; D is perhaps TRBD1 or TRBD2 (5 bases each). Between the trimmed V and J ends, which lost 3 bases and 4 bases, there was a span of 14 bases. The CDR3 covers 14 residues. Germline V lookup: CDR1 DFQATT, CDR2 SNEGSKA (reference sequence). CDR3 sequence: CSARPGDGADTQYF. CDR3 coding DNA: TGCAGTGCTAGGCCTGGGGACGGGGCAGATACGCAGTATTTT.